These T cell receptor beta chains were read from a single sample in a study of blood T cell repertoires in COVID-19. TCRdb's table, derived via immunoSEQ multiplex PCR, lists solely in-frame clones and lacks some. The table includes about 260,000 clones, around 87% detected once. The specimen was peripheral blood. The receptors were gathered from a woman aged 35 to 49 who had recovered from COVID-19. Each CDR3 is given with its conserved first and last residue. The D gene is left open where the match is weak. Part of the rows lack a size; the others show once, few, many or a class for expanded clones.

size: -; D: -; J: TRBJ2-1; V: TRBV3-1/TRBV3-2; CDR3: CASSQGTVSYNEQFF; DNA: TGTGCCAGCAGCCAGGGGACTGTCTCCTACAATGAGCAGTTCTTC
size: -; D: -; J: TRBJ1-6; V: TRBV4-1; CDR3: CASSQDGGWSPLHF; DNA: TGCGCCAGCAGCCAAGATGGAGGCTGGTCACCCCTCCACTTT
size: few; D: TRBD1; J: TRBJ1-2; V: TRBV19; CDR3: CASTAALTGGRGYTF; DNA: TGTGCCAGTACCGCCGCCCTAACAGGGGGCCGTGGCTACACCTTC
size: -; D: -; J: TRBJ1-1; V: TRBV2; CDR3: CAISNTENTEAFF; DNA: TGTGCCATCAGCAACACAGAGAACACTGAAGCTTTCTTT
size: -; D: -; J: TRBJ2-1; V: TRBV11-3; CDR3: CASSLGGLETDEQFF; DNA: TGTGCCAGCAGCTTAGGCGGGTTGGAGACGGATGAGCAGTTCTTC
size: -; D: -; J: TRBJ2-7; V: TRBV11-2; CDR3: CASSVIAGYSYEQYF; DNA: TGTGCCAGCAGCGTAATAGCAGGGTACTCCTACGAGCAGTACTTC
size: -; D: -; J: TRBJ1-2; V: TRBV14; CDR3: CASSQAGVWGYTF; DNA: TGTGCCAGCAGCCAAGCGGGGGTTTGGGGCTACACCTTC
size: -; D: TRBD1; J: TRBJ1-2; V: TRBV5-1; CDR3: CASSQWTGGVGYTF; DNA: TGCGCCAGCAGCCAATGGACAGGGGGCGTTGGCTACACCTTC
size: -; D: -; J: TRBJ1-5; V: TRBV4-1; CDR3: CASSQVESVSNQPQHF; DNA: TGCGCCAGCAGCCAAGTGGAGTCAGTAAGCAATCAGCCCCAGCATTTT
size: -; D: TRBD1; J: TRBJ1-2; V: TRBV2; CDR3: CASIPTGGQSNYGYTF; DNA: TGTGCCAGCATTCCGACAGGGGGCCAATCTAACTATGGCTACACCTTC
size: once; D: -; J: TRBJ1-2; V: TRBV16; CDR3: CASSQPTANYGYTF; DNA: TGTGCCAGCAGCCAGCCGACAGCTAACTATGGCTACACCTTC
size: -; D: TRBD2; J: TRBJ2-7; V: TRBV9; CDR3: CASSATSGSYEQYF; DNA: TGTGCCAGCAGCGCGACTAGCGGCTCCTACGAGCAGTACTTC
size: -; D: -; J: TRBJ2-3; V: TRBV4-3; CDR3: CASSSFPSTDTQYF; DNA: TGCGCCAGCAGCTCCTTCCCCAGCACAGATACGCAGTATTTT
size: -; D: -; J: TRBJ1-4; V: TRBV30; CDR3: CAWSQVFEEKLFF; DNA: TGTGCCTGGAGTCAGGTCTTTGAGGAAAAACTGTTTTTT
size: -; D: -; J: TRBJ1-2; V: TRBV5-4; CDR3: CASSVARGRNYGYTF; DNA: TGTGCCAGCAGCGTAGCTCGGGGGAGGAACTATGGCTACACCTTC
size: -; D: -; J: TRBJ1-1; V: TRBV19; CDR3: CASSTGQPGTEAFF; DNA: TGTGCCAGTAGTACCGGACAGCCTGGCACTGAAGCTTTCTTT
size: -; D: -; J: TRBJ1-1; V: TRBV5-5; CDR3: CASSLLLQWEGRTEAFF; DNA: TGTGCCAGCAGCTTGCTCTTACAGTGGGAGGGAAGGACTGAAGCTTTCTTT
size: -; D: -; J: TRBJ1-5; V: TRBV30; CDR3: CALGAVWGNQPQHF; DNA: TGTGCTCTGGGGGCGGTTTGGGGCAATCAGCCCCAGCATTTT
size: -; D: -; J: TRBJ2-4; V: TRBV4-3; CDR3: CASSPMEPNKNIQYF; DNA: TGCGCCAGCAGCCCCATGGAGCCCAACAAAAACATTCAGTACTTC
size: -; D: -; J: TRBJ2-3; V: TRBV4-3; CDR3: CASSQRGLTSTDTQYF; DNA: TGCGCCAGCAGCCAGAGAGGGCTTACCAGCACAGATACGCAGTATTTT
size: many; D: TRBD1; J: TRBJ1-1; V: TRBV6-5; CDR3: CASSNRGYSEAFF; DNA: TGTGCCAGCAGCAACAGGGGATACTCTGAAGCTTTCTTT
size: -; D: -; J: TRBJ1-6; V: TRBV5-6; CDR3: CASSDRILSLSSPLHF; DNA: TGTGCCAGCAGCGACAGGATACTTTCTCTGAGTTCACCCCTCCACTTT
size: -; D: -; J: TRBJ2-7; V: TRBV10-3; CDR3: CAISPWGGHISYEQYF; DNA: TGTGCCATCAGCCCTTGGGGGGGCCACATCTCTTACGAGCAGTACTTC
size: -; D: -; J: TRBJ1-1; V: TRBV10-3; CDR3: CAIRSGGGAEAFF; DNA: TGTGCCATCAGGTCGGGGGGCGGTGCTGAAGCTTTCTTT
size: -; D: -; J: TRBJ2-3; V: TRBV6-6; CDR3: CASSRTIRGEWVTDTQYF; DNA: TGTGCCAGCAGTCGAACCATCAGGGGGGAGTGGGTCACAGATACGCAGTATTTT
size: -; D: -; J: TRBJ1-2; V: TRBV21-1; CDR3: CASSKLEGLNYGYTF; DNA: TGTGCCAGCAGCAAGTTAGAGGGACTTAACTATGGCTACACCTTC
size: -; D: TRBD1; J: TRBJ1-4; V: TRBV5-6; CDR3: CASSSRDSLNEKLFF; DNA: TGTGCCAGCAGCTCGAGGGACAGCCTAAATGAAAAACTGTTTTTT
size: -; D: TRBD1; J: TRBJ1-3; V: TRBV7-2; CDR3: CASSLGGQGGNTIYF; DNA: TGTGCCAGCAGCTTAGGGGGACAGGGAGGGAACACCATATATTTT
size: -; D: -; J: TRBJ2-7; V: TRBV5-4; CDR3: CASSLVGRLDEQYF; DNA: TGTGCCAGCAGCTTGGTGGGCAGATTGGACGAGCAGTACTTC
size: -; D: -; J: TRBJ1-1; V: TRBV11-2; CDR3: CASSLATEAFF; DNA: TGTGCCAGCAGCTTAGCGACTGAAGCTTTCTTT
size: -; D: -; J: TRBJ2-1; V: TRBV5-4; CDR3: CASSPSKGGTDEQFF; DNA: TGTGCCAGCAGCCCGTCTAAGGGGGGGACTGATGAGCAGTTCTTC
size: -; D: TRBD1; J: TRBJ1-4; V: TRBV19; CDR3: CASRQGANEKLFF; DNA: TGTGCCAGTAGACAGGGGGCTAATGAAAAACTGTTTTTT
size: -; D: -; J: TRBJ2-7; V: TRBV6-2/TRBV6-3; CDR3: CASSYTTALTYEQYF; DNA: TGTGCCAGCAGTTACACGACAGCCTTAACCTACGAGCAGTACTTC
size: few; D: -; J: TRBJ1-6; V: TRBV7-8; CDR3: CASSFDPVAYNSPLHF; DNA: TGTGCCAGCAGCTTTGATCCAGTTGCCTATAATTCACCCCTCCACTTT
size: -; D: -; J: TRBJ2-5; V: TRBV3-1/TRBV3-2; CDR3: CASSQVAGSARETQYF; DNA: TGTGCCAGCAGCCAAGTTGCGGGGTCCGCGAGGGAGACCCAGTACTTC
size: -; D: TRBD1; J: TRBJ1-2; V: TRBV7-8; CDR3: CASSSTGDGYTF; DNA: TGTGCCAGCAGCTCGACAGGGGATGGCTACACCTTC
size: few; D: -; J: TRBJ1-6; V: TRBV7-8; CDR3: CASSPVGSYNSPLHF; DNA: TGTGCCAGCAGCCCCGTCGGCTCCTATAATTCACCCCTCCACTTT
size: -; D: TRBD1; J: TRBJ1-6; V: TRBV30; CDR3: CAWGTGLPLHF; DNA: TGTGCCTGGGGGACAGGACTACCCCTCCACTTT
size: -; D: -; J: TRBJ1-2; V: TRBV6-6; CDR3: CASSYSSVQGYYGYTF; DNA: TGTGCCAGCAGTTACTCCTCCGTTCAGGGGTACTATGGCTACACCTTC
size: -; D: -; J: TRBJ1-5; V: TRBV14; CDR3: CASSQGVGVQPQHF; DNA: TGTGCCAGCAGCCAGGGTGTAGGGGTTCAGCCCCAGCATTTT
size: -; D: -; J: TRBJ2-3; V: TRBV29-1; CDR3: CSSEGGKGTDTQYF; DNA: TGCAGCTCCGAAGGGGGTAAGGGGACAGATACGCAGTATTTT
size: -; D: TRBD1; J: TRBJ2-7; V: TRBV12-3/TRBV12-4; CDR3: CASSDRGSYEQYF; DNA: TGTGCCAGTTCCGACAGGGGCTCCTACGAGCAGTACTTC
size: -; D: -; J: TRBJ2-7; V: TRBV5-1; CDR3: CASSTRTESKGAYEQYF; DNA: TGCGCCAGCAGCACCCGGACAGAATCAAAAGGGGCCTACGAGCAGTACTTC
size: -; D: -; J: TRBJ1-2; V: TRBV5-1; CDR3: CASSFAHKTGLPRLDNYGYTF; DNA: TGCGCCAGCAGCTTCGCCCACAAAACAGGGCTCCCTCGATTAGATAACTATGGCTACACCTTC
size: -; D: -; J: TRBJ1-3; V: TRBV6-6; CDR3: CASSGAVSSGNTIYF; DNA: TGTGCCAGCAGCGGAGCGGTCAGCTCTGGAAACACCATATATTTT
size: -; D: TRBD1; J: TRBJ1-4; V: TRBV29-1; CDR3: CSVAGTGSEKLFF; DNA: TGCAGCGTCGCCGGGACAGGGAGTGAAAAACTGTTTTTT
size: -; D: TRBD1; J: TRBJ2-1; V: TRBV23-1; CDR3: CASSQSGRTGGNEQFF; DNA: TGCGCCAGCAGTCAATCTGGGAGGACAGGGGGAAATGAGCAGTTCTTC
size: -; D: -; J: TRBJ1-2; V: TRBV2; CDR3: CASTGWGDYGYTF; DNA: TGTGCCAGCACAGGGTGGGGGGACTATGGCTACACCTTC
size: once; D: -; J: TRBJ1-5; V: TRBV4-1; CDR3: CASSRQGLDQPQHF; DNA: TGCGCCAGCAGCCGCCAGGGTTTAGATCAGCCCCAGCATTTT
size: -; D: TRBD1; J: TRBJ1-2; V: TRBV10-3; CDR3: CAISARTGDSYGYTF; DNA: TGTGCCATCAGTGCGCGGACAGGGGATAGCTATGGCTACACCTTC
size: -; D: -; J: TRBJ1-2; V: TRBV15; CDR3: CATSRPPRGSYGYTF; DNA: TGTGCCACCAGCAGACCGCCCAGGGGCTCTTATGGCTACACCTTC
size: -; D: -; J: TRBJ1-5; V: TRBV27; CDR3: CASSLRGFQGSSNQPQHF; DNA: TGTGCCAGCAGTCTCCGAGGCTTTCAGGGGTCTAGCAATCAGCCCCAGCATTTT
size: -; D: -; J: TRBJ1-6; V: TRBV4-3; CDR3: CASSQDRSGRGNSPLHF; DNA: TGCGCCAGCAGCCAAGATCGATCCGGCAGGGGAAATTCACCCCTCCACTTT
size: -; D: -; J: TRBJ1-5; V: TRBV10-2; CDR3: CASRPGGSNQPQHF; DNA: TGCGCCAGCAGGCCGGGCGGGAGCAATCAGCCCCAGCATTTT
size: -; D: -; J: TRBJ1-3; V: TRBV5-1; CDR3: CASSLLTGSSGNTIYF; DNA: TGCGCCAGCAGCTTGTTGACAGGTAGCTCTGGAAACACCATATATTTT
size: few; D: TRBD2; J: TRBJ2-7; V: TRBV27; CDR3: CASSLWAGVVSYEQYF; DNA: TGTGCCAGCAGTTTATGGGCGGGGGTCGTCTCCTACGAGCAGTACTTC
size: -; D: -; J: TRBJ1-2; V: TRBV30; CDR3: CAWSVRLGSYGYTF; DNA: TGTGCCTGGAGTGTACGTCTAGGTAGCTATGGCTACACCTTC
size: once; D: -; J: TRBJ1-2; V: TRBV3-1/TRBV3-2; CDR3: CASSPSGYAGYTF; DNA: TGTGCCAGCAGCCCTTCAGGGTACGCTGGCTACACCTTC
size: -; D: -; J: TRBJ2-3; V: TRBV18; CDR3: CASSPLYRTDTQYF; DNA: TGTGCCAGCTCACCTCTCTACAGAACAGATACGCAGTATTTT
size: -; D: -; J: TRBJ1-1; V: TRBV18; CDR3: CASATGYPTNTEAFF; DNA: TGTGCCAGCGCAACAGGGTATCCGACGAACACTGAAGCTTTCTTT